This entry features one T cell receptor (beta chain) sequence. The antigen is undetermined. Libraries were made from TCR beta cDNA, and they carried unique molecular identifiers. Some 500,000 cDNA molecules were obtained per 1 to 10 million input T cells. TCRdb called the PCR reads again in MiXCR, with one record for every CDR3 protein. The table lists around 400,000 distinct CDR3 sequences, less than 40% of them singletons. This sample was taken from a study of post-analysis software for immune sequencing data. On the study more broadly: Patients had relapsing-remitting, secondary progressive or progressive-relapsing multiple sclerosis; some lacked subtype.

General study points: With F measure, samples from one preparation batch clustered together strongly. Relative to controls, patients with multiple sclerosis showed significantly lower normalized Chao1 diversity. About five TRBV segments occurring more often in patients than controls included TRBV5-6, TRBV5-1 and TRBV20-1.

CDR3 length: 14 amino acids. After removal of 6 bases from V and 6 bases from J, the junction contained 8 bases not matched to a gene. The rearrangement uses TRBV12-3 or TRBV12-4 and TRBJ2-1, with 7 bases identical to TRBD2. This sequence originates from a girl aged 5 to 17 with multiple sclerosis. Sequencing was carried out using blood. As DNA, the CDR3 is TGTGCCAGCAGCTCCCATGGGAGGGGCAATGAGCAGTTCTTC. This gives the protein CASSSHGRGNEQFF.